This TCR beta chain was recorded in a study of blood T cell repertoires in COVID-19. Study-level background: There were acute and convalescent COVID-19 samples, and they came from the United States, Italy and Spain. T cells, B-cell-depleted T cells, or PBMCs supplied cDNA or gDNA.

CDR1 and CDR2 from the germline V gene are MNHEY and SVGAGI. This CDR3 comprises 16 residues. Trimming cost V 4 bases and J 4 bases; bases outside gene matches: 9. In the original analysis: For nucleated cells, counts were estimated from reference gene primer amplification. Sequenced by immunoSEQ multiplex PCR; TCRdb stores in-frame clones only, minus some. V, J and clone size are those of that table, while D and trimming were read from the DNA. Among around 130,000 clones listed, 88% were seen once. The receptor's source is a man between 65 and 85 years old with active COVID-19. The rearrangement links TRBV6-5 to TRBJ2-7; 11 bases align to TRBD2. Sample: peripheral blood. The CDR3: CASSSLTSGSSYEQYF. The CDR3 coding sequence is TGTGCCAGCAGTTCTCTTACTAGCGGGAGTTCTTACGAGCAGTACTTC.